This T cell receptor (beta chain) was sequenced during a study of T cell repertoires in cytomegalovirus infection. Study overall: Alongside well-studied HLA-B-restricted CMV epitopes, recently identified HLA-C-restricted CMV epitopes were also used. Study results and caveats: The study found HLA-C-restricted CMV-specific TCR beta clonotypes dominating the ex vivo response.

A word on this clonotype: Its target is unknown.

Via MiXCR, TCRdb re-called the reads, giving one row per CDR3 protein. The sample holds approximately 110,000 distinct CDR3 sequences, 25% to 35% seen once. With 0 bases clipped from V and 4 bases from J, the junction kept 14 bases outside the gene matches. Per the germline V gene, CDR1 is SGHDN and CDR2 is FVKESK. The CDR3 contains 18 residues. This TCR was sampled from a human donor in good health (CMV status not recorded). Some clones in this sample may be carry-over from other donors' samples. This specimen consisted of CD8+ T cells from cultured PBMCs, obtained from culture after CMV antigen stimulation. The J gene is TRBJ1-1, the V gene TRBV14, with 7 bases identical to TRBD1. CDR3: CASSQDFGSRGLGTEAFF. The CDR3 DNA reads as TGTGCCAGCAGCCAAGATTTCGGAAGTAGGGGGCTGGGCACTGAAGCTTTCTTT.